The 31 T cell receptor beta chains presented below share a single source sample, sequenced in a study of blood T cell repertoires in COVID-19. Libraries were prepared by immunoSEQ multiplex PCR; TCRdb keeps only in-frame clonotypes and omits some of them. There are roughly 240,000 clones in the sample; approximately 84% occur only once, and 1.9% lies in the top ten. The material sequenced was peripheral blood. Receptors originate from an elderly woman with acute or convalescent COVID-19.

The V gene is TRBV20-1, the J gene TRBJ2-1; D remains unclear. The CDR3 contains 15 residues. V lost 3 bases and J 3 bases, leaving 15 bases between the germline ends. The germline V gene encodes CDR1 DFQATT and CDR2 SNEGSKA (reference sequence). This CDR3 is CSASFVGSLYNEQFF. In DNA form, the CDR3 reads TGCAGTGCTAGTTTTGTCGGTTCCCTCTACAATGAGCAGTTCTTC.

CDR3 in DNA: TGTGCCAGTATAGGTAGGGACAGGCCTTATAGCAATCAGCCCCAGCATTTT. Translation: CASIGRDRPYSNQPQHF. The chain employs TRBV28 and TRBJ1-5, with 8 bases aligning to TRBD1. The V and J ends lost 9 bases and 0 bases, in that order; junction bases with no gene match: 13. This CDR3 contains 17 residues. CDR1 and CDR2 (germline): MDHEN, SYDVKM.

The chain is built from TRBV5-1 and TRBJ2-1; 9 bases map to TRBD1. The junction had 4 bases not matched to a gene; V was cut back by 4 bases and J by 2 bases. The CDR3 runs to 15 residues. The germline V gene has CDR1 SGHRS and CDR2 YFSETQ. For the CDR3, the DNA is TGCGCCAGCAGCACCCGGGACAGGGCCTACAATGAGCAGTTCTTC. This gives the protein CASSTRDRAYNEQFF.

This clone turned up a few times. The chain joins TRBV2 to TRBJ1-6; D remains unclear. The germline V gene has CDR1 SNHLY and CDR2 FYNNEI. V lost 4 bases, J lost 5 bases, and 9 bases lay in between. This CDR3 spans 14 amino acids. CDR3 residues: CASSGNRNNSPLHF. The CDR3 DNA is TGTGCCAGCAGTGGGAACAGAAATAATTCACCCCTCCACTTT. The entire variable domain, with the rest obtained from reference TRBV2 and TRBJ1-6, is as follows: EPEVTQTPSHQVTQMGQEVILRCVPISNHLYFYWYRQILGQKVEFLVSFYNNEISEKSEIFDDQFSVERPDGSNFTLKIRSTKLEDSAMYFCASSGNRNNSPLHFGNGTRLTVT.

A remark on this clone: Other nucleotide sequences in the sample specify the same CDR3. This sequence joins TRBV18 and TRBJ1-1; no definite D call. The CDR3 has 14 residues. The germline V gene has CDR1 KGHSH and CDR2 LQKENI. V lost 2 bases and J lost 1, with 8 bases in between. The CDR3 DNA sequence: TGTGCCAGCTCACCAGGGAGGGAGAACACTGAAGCTTTCTTT. This sequence encodes CASSPGRENTEAFF.

The chain carries TRBV30 and TRBJ1-6; weak D call: TRBD1 (5 bases). The V gene's germline CDR1 is GTSNPN and CDR2 SVGIG (reference sequence). The CDR3 length is 15 residues. V was trimmed by 2 bases and J by 4 bases, leaving 12 bases between them. The CDR3 region is CAWSSVGGYNSPLHF. CDR3 sequence (DNA): TGTGCCTGGAGTTCCGTGGGGGGATATAATTCACCCCTCCACTTT.

This clone has just a few counts. The chain has TRBV28 and TRBJ1-1; D might be TRBD1 (6 bases). Deletions cut 2 bases from V and 0 bases from J, with 10 bases between. Germline V gives CDR1 MDHEN, CDR2 SYDVKM. The CDR3 sequence is 15 residues long. The CDR3 reads CASSLGGRMNTEAFF. The DNA of the CDR3 is TGTGCCAGCAGTTTAGGGGGCAGGATGAACACTGAAGCTTTCTTT.

The V gene is TRBV6-4, the J gene TRBJ2-1, with TRBD2 matching over 11 bases. Germline CDR1 is MRHNA and CDR2 is SNTAGT. The CDR3 totals 15 residues. V trimming: 4 bases; J trimming: 7 bases; junction bases outside the gene matches: 6. CDR3 DNA: TGTGCCAGCAGTGCACTAGCGGGAGTGGGAAATGAGCAGTTCTTC. This codes for CASSALAGVGNEQFF.

The table lists this clone with a count of one. The chain joins TRBV7-2 to TRBJ2-1, with 7 bases lining up with TRBD1. From germline, CDR1 is SGHTA and CDR2 FQGNSA. The trim removed 3 bases at V and 9 bases at J, leaving 8 bases unmatched. This CDR3 comprises 14 residues. CDR3 protein: CASSFGTALGEQFF. In DNA, the CDR3 is TGTGCCAGCAGCTTTGGGACAGCCCTCGGTGAGCAGTTCTTC. Full variable domain (missing parts from reference TRBV7-2 and TRBJ2-1): GAGVSQSPSNKVTEKGKDVELRCDPISGHTALYWYRQSLGQGLEFLIYFQGNSAPDKSGLPSDRFSAERTGGSVSTLTIQRTQQEDSAVYLCASSFGTALGEQFFGPGTRLTVL.

The V and J genes are TRBV10-3 and TRBJ2-1, with TRBD1 matching over 9 bases. The length of the CDR3 is 15 residues. Germline CDR1 ENHRY, CDR2 SYGVKD. V dropped 0 bases and J dropped 9; count of bases not matched to a gene: 6. The CDR3 region has the DNA TGTGCCATCAGTGAGTCGAATACAGGGGGCGGTGAGCAGTTCTTC. Its protein is CAISESNTGGGEQFF.

The chain joins TRBV5-6 to TRBJ2-5, with unresolved D. The CDR3 spans 12 residues. The germline V and J ends were trimmed by 0 bases and 6 bases, with 6 bases remaining between them. Germline V gives CDR1 SGHDT, CDR2 YYEEEE. The DNA for the CDR3 is TGTGCCAGCAGCTTGGCAGTTCAGACCCAGTACTTC. Amino acid sequence: CASSLAVQTQYF.

The J gene is TRBJ2-2, the V gene TRBV18, with D possibly matching TRBD2 (5 bases). The V end lost 1 base, the J end lost 5 bases, and 14 bases lay between the germline ends. This CDR3 spans 16 amino acids. In germline, CDR1 is KGHSH, CDR2 LQKENI. This CDR3 reads CASSPLPSGGTGELFF. As DNA, the CDR3 is TGTGCCAGCTCACCACTCCCCAGCGGTGGAACCGGGGAGCTGTTTTTT.

The chain recombines TRBV5-6 with TRBJ2-5; 12 bases line up with TRBD2. From germline, CDR1 is SGHDT and CDR2 YYEEEE. The CDR3 is 16 amino acids. V was pared by 4 bases and J by 5 bases, with 9 bases of the junction left unmatched. CDR3 sequence: CASSGRLAGARETQYF. DNA of the CDR3: TGTGCCAGCAGCGGAAGACTAGCGGGAGCCCGGGAGACCCAGTACTTC. Full variable domain (outside the CDR3, taken from reference TRBV5-6 and TRBJ2-5): DAGVTQSPTHLIKTRGQQVTLRCSPKSGHDTVSWYQQALGQGPQFIFQYYEEEERQRGNFPDRFSGHQFPNYSSELNVNALLLGDSALYLCASSGRLAGARETQYFGPGTRLLVL.

The chain joins TRBV2 to TRBJ1-3, with D maybe TRBD1 (5 bases). V lost 4 bases, J lost 1 base, and 14 bases lay in between. The CDR3 is 16 residues long. Germline CDR1 is SNHLY and CDR2 is FYNNEI. CDR3 in amino acids: CASSGGARGSGNTIYF. DNA for the CDR3: TGTGCCAGCAGTGGGGGCGCAAGGGGTTCTGGAAACACCATATATTTT. Supplemented by reference TRBV2 and TRBJ1-3, the full variable domain reads EPEVTQTPSHQVTQMGQEVILRCVPISNHLYFYWYRQILGQKVEFLVSFYNNEISEKSEIFDDQFSVERPDGSNFTLKIRSTKLEDSAMYFCASSGGARGSGNTIYFGEGSWLTVV.

The genes are TRBV6-2 or TRBV6-3 and TRBJ2-7, with 8 bases aligning to TRBD1. V lost 4 bases, J lost 2 bases, and 13 bases stayed unmatched. The CDR3 length is 17 residues. Germline V CDR1 and CDR2: MNHEY, SVGEGT. This CDR3 is CASSSSRDRSPTYEQYF. CDR3 DNA sequence: TGTGCCAGCAGTTCGTCCCGGGACAGGTCCCCCACCTACGAGCAGTACTTC.

The chain joins TRBV28 to TRBJ1-2; TRBD1 agrees at 7 bases. The J segment lost 4 bases and the V segment lost 4 bases, leaving 12 bases of the junction unmatched. The CDR3 covers 16 residues. Per the germline V gene, CDR1 is MDHEN and CDR2 is SYDVKM. CDR3 sequence: CASSSLGRTGSYGYTF. The CDR3 DNA sequence: TGTGCCAGCAGTTCCCTGGGTCGGACAGGTTCCTATGGCTACACCTTC.

This clone appeared a single time. J is TRBJ2-3 and V is TRBV18; D may be TRBD1 (6 bases). Trimming took off 6 bases at V and 8 bases at J, with 12 bases between the two ends. The V gene's germline CDR1 is KGHSH and CDR2 LQKENI. The CDR3 is made up of 12 amino acids. CDR3 coding DNA: TGTGCCAGCTCCCCCTCAGGGGCTACGCAGTATTTT. Residues: CASSPSGATQYF.

The chain links TRBV28 to TRBJ1-4; 8 bases are a match to TRBD1. Germline V gene sequence: CDR1 MDHEN, CDR2 SYDVKM. J was trimmed by 6 bases and V by 5 bases; bases with no gene match: 14. The CDR3 is 17 residues long. CDR3 coding DNA: TGTGCCAGCAGTCCCTACGGACAGGGAAGTAGGGATGAAAAACTGTTTTTT. Translation gives CASSPYGQGSRDEKLFF.

The J gene is TRBJ2-5, the V gene TRBV5-5, with 7 bases matching TRBD2. The CDR3 extends over 15 amino acids. V was clipped by 0 bases and J by 5 bases; unmatched bases: 7. Per the germline V gene, CDR1 is SGHKS and CDR2 is YYEKEE (reference sequence). CDR3 region: CASSLGHGGSETQYF. The CDR3 nucleotides are TGTGCCAGCAGCTTGGGACACGGGGGGAGTGAGACCCAGTACTTC.

The chain has TRBV9 and TRBJ1-4; weak D call: TRBD1 (5 bases). Between the trimmed V and J ends, which lost 4 bases and 5 bases, there was a span of 15 bases. Germline V CDR1 and CDR2: SGDLS, YYNGEE. There are 15 residues in the CDR3. The CDR3, as DNA: TGTGCCAGCAGCCCACGACAGAACCAAAATGAAAAACTGTTTTTT. Encoded protein: CASSPRQNQNEKLFF.

The chain joins TRBV10-3 to TRBJ1-2; 10 bases match TRBD1. Germline lookup yields CDR1 ENHRY and CDR2 SYGVKD. Trimming took 9 bases from V and 4 from J; bases not matched to a gene: 5. The CDR3 extends over 13 amino acids. The CDR3 DNA reads as TGTGCCATTTCGACAGGGGGCAGCTATGGCTACACCTTC. Residues: CAISTGGSYGYTF.

J is TRBJ2-1 and V is TRBV19; 10 positions agree with TRBD2. CDR1 is LNHDA and CDR2 is SQIVND in the germline V gene (reference sequence). Unmatched junction bases numbered 11, after V lost 6 bases and J lost 9 bases. The CDR3 totals 15 residues. In DNA, the CDR3 is TGTGCCAGTAGCCGTACTAGCGGGGTAAATGGTGAGCAGTTCTTC. Translated: CASSRTSGVNGEQFF.

The J gene is TRBJ2-3, the V gene TRBV5-5; 9 bases are a match to TRBD2. The CDR3 extends over 16 amino acids. Germline CDR1 reads SGHKS; CDR2 reads YYEKEE (reference sequence). The trim removed 0 bases at V and 5 bases at J, leaving 7 bases unmatched. The CDR3 nucleotides are TGTGCCAGCAGCTTGGTATTAGCGGGAGACGGAGATACGCAGTATTTT. This encodes CASSLVLAGDGDTQYF.

The rearrangement uses TRBV5-6 and TRBJ2-5, with D maybe TRBD2 (6 bases). Germline CDR1 SGHDT, CDR2 YYEEEE. The CDR3 contains 19 residues. The V and J ends lost 3 bases and 1 base respectively, with 25 bases between them. As DNA, the CDR3 is TGTGCCAGCAGCTCCCCATCCCCTCTACGGGGGTTATCCCAAGAGACCCAGTACTTC. Translating gives CASSSPSPLRGLSQETQYF.

The rearrangement joins TRBV5-1 to TRBJ2-3; a weak D match, TRBD2 (5 bases). V dropped 0 bases and J dropped 3 bases, with 8 bases sitting between them. The CDR3 sequence is 14 residues long. Germline CDR1 reads SGHRS; CDR2 reads YFSETQ. The CDR3 DNA follows: TGCGCCAGCAGCTTGGAGCGGCTTACAGATACGCAGTATTTT. This encodes CASSLERLTDTQYF.

The J gene is TRBJ2-7, the V gene TRBV11-3; 8 bases are shared with TRBD2. V trimming: 4 bases; J trimming: 6 bases; junction bases outside the gene matches: 5. The CDR3 runs to 13 residues. Germline-derived CDR1 and CDR2 are SGHNT and YENEEA. The chain's CDR3 is CASSSYGTSEQYF. CDR3 bases: TGTGCCAGCAGCTCTTATGGGACTAGCGAGCAGTACTTC.

The chain uses TRBV7-3 and TRBJ1-6; D remains ambiguous. The CDR3 totals 14 residues. CDR1 and CDR2 from the germline V gene are SGHTA and FQGTGA. Trimming cost V 4 bases and J 13 bases, with 17 bases left between them. The DNA of the CDR3 is TGTGCCAGCAGCTCCGACCCACTCAGCGGTCCCCTCCACTTT. It codes for CASSSDPLSGPLHF.

The chain links TRBV7-8 to TRBJ2-1; 14 bases are a match to TRBD2. In germline, CDR1 is SGHVS, CDR2 FQNEAQ. CDR3 size: 17 residues. Trimming at V came to 2 bases and at J to 11 bases, leaving 11 bases not matched to a gene. This CDR3 is CASSLPNAGLAGVKQFF. The CDR3 nucleotides are TGTGCCAGCAGCTTACCCAACGCGGGACTAGCGGGAGTTAAGCAGTTCTTC. The full variable domain, with the rest looked up from reference TRBV7-8 and TRBJ2-1, is GAGVSQSPRYKVAKRGQDVALRCDPISGHVSLFWYQQALGQGPEFLTYFQNEAQLDKSGLPSDRFFAERPEGSVSTLKIQRTQQEDSAVYLCASSLPNAGLAGVKQFFGPGTRLTVL.

The chain uses TRBV12-5 and TRBJ1-1; TRBD1 might be the D (6 bases). Germline loops: CDR1 LGHNT, CDR2 FRNRAP. V was pared by 3 bases and J by 1 base, with 15 bases between. The CDR3 runs to 16 residues. CDR3 region: CASGFGRGEGNTEAFF. CDR3 DNA sequence: TGTGCTAGTGGTTTTGGCAGGGGCGAAGGGAACACTGAAGCTTTCTTT.

This chain links TRBV2 with TRBJ2-5; maybe TRBD1 (6 bases). Germline loops: CDR1 SNHLY, CDR2 FYNNEI. The V gene lost 4 bases and the J gene lost 4 bases, with 10 bases spanning the gap. The CDR3 extends over 13 amino acids. CDR3 amino acids: CASSVRGGETQYF. DNA for the CDR3: TGTGCCAGCAGTGTGAGAGGGGGAGAGACCCAGTACTTC.

The chain carries TRBV6-1 and TRBJ1-2, with a tentative D call TRBD1 (5 bases). This CDR3 is 15 amino acids long. The V end lost 0 bases, the J end lost 4 bases, and 12 bases lay between the germline ends. Germline values: CDR1 MNHNS, CDR2 SASEGT. CDR3 sequence reads: CASSEALGGVYGYTF. The CDR3 DNA follows: TGTGCCAGCAGTGAAGCCCTGGGAGGGGTCTATGGCTACACCTTC.